This T cell receptor beta chain was retrieved from a study of T cell repertoires in cytomegalovirus infection. Study information: The authors relied on CMV epitopes, both recently identified HLA-C-restricted and well-studied HLA-B-restricted.

Via MiXCR, TCRdb re-called the reads, giving one row per CDR3 protein. Of approximately 73,000 distinct CDR3 sequences in the sample, about 37% were seen once. The V end was cut by 0 bases, the J end by 4 bases, with 13 bases between. The CDR3 has 16 residues. Germline V lookup: CDR1 MNHNY, CDR2 SVGAGI (reference sequence). This clonotype has just one count. The antigen is unknown. J is TRBJ2-1 and V is TRBV6-6; D is uncertain. Here the sequenced sample was CD8+ T cells from cultured PBMCs, taken from culture after CMV antigen stimulation. This TCR came from a human donor in good health (CMV status not recorded). Some clones in this sample may be carry-over from other donors' samples. CDR3 DNA sequence: TGTGCCAGCAGTTACTCGAGCACTGCTCTTTACAATGAGCAGTTCTTC. This gives the protein CASSYSSTALYNEQFF.